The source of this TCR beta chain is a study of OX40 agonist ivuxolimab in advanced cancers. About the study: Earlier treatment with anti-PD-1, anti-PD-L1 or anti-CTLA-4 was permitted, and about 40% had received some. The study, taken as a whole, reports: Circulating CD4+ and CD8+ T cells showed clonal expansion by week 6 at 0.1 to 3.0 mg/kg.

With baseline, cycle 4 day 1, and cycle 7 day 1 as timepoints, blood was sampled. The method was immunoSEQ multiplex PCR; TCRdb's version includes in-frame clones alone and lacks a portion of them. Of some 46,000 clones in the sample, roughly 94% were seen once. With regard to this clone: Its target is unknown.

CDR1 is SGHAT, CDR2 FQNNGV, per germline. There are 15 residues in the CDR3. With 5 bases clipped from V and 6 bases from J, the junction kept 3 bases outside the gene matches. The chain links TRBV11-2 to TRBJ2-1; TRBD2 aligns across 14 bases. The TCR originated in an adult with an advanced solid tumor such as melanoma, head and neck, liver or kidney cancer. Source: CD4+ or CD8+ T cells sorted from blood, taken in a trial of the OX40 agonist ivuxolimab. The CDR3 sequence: CASSRLAGGLNEQFF. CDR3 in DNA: TGTGCCAGCAGCCGACTAGCGGGAGGGCTCAATGAGCAGTTCTTC.